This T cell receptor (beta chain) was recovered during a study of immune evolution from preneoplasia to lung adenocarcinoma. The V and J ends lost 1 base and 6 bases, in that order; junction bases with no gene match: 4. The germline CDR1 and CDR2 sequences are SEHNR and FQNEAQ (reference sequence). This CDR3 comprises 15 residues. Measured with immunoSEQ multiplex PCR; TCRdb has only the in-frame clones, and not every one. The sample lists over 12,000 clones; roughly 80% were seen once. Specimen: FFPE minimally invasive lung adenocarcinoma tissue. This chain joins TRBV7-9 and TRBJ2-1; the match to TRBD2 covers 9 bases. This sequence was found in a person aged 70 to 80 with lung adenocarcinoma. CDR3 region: CASSLGAGGFNEQFF. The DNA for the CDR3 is TGTGCCAGCAGCTTAGGAGCGGGGGGCTTCAATGAGCAGTTCTTC.